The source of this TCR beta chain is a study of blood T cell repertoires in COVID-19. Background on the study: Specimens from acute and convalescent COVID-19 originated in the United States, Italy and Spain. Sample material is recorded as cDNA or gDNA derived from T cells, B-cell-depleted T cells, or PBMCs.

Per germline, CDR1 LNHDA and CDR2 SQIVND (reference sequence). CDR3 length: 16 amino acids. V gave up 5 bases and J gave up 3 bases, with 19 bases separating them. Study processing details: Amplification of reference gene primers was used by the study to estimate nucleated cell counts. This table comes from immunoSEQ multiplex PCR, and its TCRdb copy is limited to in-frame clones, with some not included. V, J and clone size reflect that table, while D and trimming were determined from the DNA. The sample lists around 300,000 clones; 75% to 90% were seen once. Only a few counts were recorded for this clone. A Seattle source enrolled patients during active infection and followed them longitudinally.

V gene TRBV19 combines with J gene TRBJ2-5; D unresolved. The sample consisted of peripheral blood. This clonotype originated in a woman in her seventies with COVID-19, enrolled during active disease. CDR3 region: CASSAWMRSTKETQYF. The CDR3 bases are TGTGCCAGTAGTGCCTGGATGCGGAGTACCAAAGAGACCCAGTACTTC.